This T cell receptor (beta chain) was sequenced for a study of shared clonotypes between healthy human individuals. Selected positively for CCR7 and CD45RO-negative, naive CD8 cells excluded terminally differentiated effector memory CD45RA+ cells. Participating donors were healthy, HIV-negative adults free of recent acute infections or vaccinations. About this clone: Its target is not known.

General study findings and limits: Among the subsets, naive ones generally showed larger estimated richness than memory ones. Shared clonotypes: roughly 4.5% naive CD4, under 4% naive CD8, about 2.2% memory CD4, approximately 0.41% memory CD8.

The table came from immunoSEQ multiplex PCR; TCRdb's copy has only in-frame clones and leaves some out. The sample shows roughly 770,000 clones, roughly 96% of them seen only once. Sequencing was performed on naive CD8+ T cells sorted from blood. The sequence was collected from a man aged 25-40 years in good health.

The CDR3 region is CATSEHRGAEAFF. The CDR3 nucleotides are TGTGCCACCAGCGAACACAGGGGAGCAGAAGCTTTCTTT. This sequence joins TRBV15 and TRBJ1-1, with 7 bases fitting TRBD1. This CDR3 is built from 13 residues. Germline-derived CDR1 and CDR2 are LNHNV and YYDKDF (reference sequence). With V trimmed by 5 bases and J by 8 bases, 8 bases remained unmatched.